This TCR beta chain was obtained from a study of T-cell memory formation after mild COVID-19. Findings and limits, study-wide: From day 15 to 85, contracting clones were balanced between CD4 and CD8, whereas later expanders leaned toward CD4+.

Amplification by 5'RACE using constant-segment primers produced TCR alpha and TCR beta cDNA libraries that carried sample barcodes and UMIs. TCRdb redid the calling of the 5' RACE reads with MiXCR, one entry per CDR3 protein. The profile covers about 320,000 distinct CDR3 sequences, with roughly an eighth appearing a single time and 21% taken by the ten largest. The V end was cut by 5 bases, the J end by 2 bases, with 12 bases between. This CDR3 comprises 14 residues. Germline V gene lookup returns CDR1 MNHEY and CDR2 SMNVEV (reference sequence). At least ten counts were recorded for this clonotype. Its specificity is unknown.

The chain carries TRBV27 and TRBJ1-2; D unclear. This TCR came from a man younger than 30 who had mild COVID-19 (a few samples of this study predate the infection). Cell type and time point are not known. Sequences were obtained from PBMCs or a T cell subset sorted from them (not recorded which). CDR3 sequence: CASSDARGNYGYTF. CDR3 DNA: TGTGCCAGCAGTGACGCGCGTGGAAACTATGGCTACACCTTC.